This T cell receptor beta chain is drawn from a study of OX40 agonist ivuxolimab in advanced cancers. Study background: Partial responses occurred in Three dose-escalation patients, one with hepatocellular carcinoma and two with cutaneous melanoma.

Study-level points and caveats: Relatively little clonal expansion, among the lowest observed, appeared in partial responders at 0.1-3.0 mg/kg.

The table came from immunoSEQ multiplex PCR; TCRdb's copy has only in-frame clones and leaves some out. The data contain under 80,000 clones, approximately 92% of them seen just once; the ten biggest clones take up approximately 0.32%. The germline gives CDR1 KGHSH, CDR2 LQKENI. V was trimmed by 4 bases and J by 2 bases, leaving 9 bases between them. CDR3 length: 13 residues. A word on this clone: Its antigen is unknown.

The material was CD4+ or CD8+ T cells sorted from blood, obtained in a trial of the OX40 agonist ivuxolimab. The clonotype was recovered from an adult with an advanced solid tumor such as melanoma, head and neck, liver or kidney cancer. V is TRBV18 and J is TRBJ2-7; D ambiguous. The CDR3 loop reads CASSLSGTYEQYF. CDR3 nucleotide sequence: TGTGCCAGCTCACTTTCAGGAACCTACGAGCAGTACTTC.